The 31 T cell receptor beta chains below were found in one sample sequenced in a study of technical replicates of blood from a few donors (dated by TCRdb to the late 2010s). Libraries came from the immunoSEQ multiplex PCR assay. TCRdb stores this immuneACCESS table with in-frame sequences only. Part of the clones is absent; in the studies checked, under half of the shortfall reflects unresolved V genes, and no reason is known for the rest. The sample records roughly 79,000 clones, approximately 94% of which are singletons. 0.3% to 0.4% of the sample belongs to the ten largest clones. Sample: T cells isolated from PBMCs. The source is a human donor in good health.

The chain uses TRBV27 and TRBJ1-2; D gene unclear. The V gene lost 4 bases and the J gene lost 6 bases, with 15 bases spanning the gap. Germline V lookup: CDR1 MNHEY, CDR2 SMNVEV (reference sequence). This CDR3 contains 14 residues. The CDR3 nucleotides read TGTGCCAGCAGTTCCACGGGTCGGATCGATGGCTACACCTTC. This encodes CASSSTGRIDGYTF.

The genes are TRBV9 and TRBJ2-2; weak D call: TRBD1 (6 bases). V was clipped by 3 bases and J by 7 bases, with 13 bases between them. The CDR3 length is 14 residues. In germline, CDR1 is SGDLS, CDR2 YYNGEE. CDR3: CASSALRGIGELFF. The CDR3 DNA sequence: TGTGCCAGCAGCGCACTTAGGGGGATCGGGGAGCTGTTTTTT. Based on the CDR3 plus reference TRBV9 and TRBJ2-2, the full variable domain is DSGVTQTPKHLITATGQRVTLRCSPRSGDLSVYWYQQSLDQGLQFLIQYYNGEERAKGNILERFSAQQFPDLHSELNLSSLELGDSALYFCASSALRGIGELFFGEGSRLTVL.

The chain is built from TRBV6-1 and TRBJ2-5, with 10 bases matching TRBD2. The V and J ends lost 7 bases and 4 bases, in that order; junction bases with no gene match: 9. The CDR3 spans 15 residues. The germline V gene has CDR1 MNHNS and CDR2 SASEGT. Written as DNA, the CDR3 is TGTGCCAGCACTCGACCGGGACTAGCGCGAGAGACCCAGTACTTC. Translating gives CASTRPGLARETQYF.

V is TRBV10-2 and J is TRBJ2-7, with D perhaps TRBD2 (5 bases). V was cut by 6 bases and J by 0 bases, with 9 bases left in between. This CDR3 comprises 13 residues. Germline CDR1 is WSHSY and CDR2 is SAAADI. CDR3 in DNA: TGCGCCAGCAGACGTGGGAGCTCCTACGAGCAGTACTTC. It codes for CASRRGSSYEQYF.

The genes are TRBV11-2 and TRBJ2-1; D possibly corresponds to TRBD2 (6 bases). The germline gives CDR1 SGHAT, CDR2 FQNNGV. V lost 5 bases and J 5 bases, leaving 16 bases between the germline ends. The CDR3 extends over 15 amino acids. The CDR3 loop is CASSTGRWLNNEQFF. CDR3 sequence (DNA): TGTGCCAGCAGCACCGGGAGATGGTTAAACAATGAGCAGTTCTTC.

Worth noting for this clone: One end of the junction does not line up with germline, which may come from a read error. CDR3 sequence (DNA): TGTGCCAGCAGTGTCGGGACAGCTGGAGACACCATATATTTT. This codes for CASSVGTAGDTIYF. The chain recombines TRBV28 with TRBJ1-3, with 7 bases identical to TRBD1. The CDR3 runs 14 residues. From germline, CDR1 is MDHEN and CDR2 SYDVKM.

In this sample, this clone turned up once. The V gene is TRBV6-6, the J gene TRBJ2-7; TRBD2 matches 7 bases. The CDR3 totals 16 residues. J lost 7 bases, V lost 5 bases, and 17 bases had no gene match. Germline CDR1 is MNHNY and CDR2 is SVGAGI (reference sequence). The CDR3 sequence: CASSPTQRGGPREQYF. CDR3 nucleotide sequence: TGTGCCAGCAGTCCCACCCAGCGGGGAGGGCCGAGGGAGCAGTACTTC.

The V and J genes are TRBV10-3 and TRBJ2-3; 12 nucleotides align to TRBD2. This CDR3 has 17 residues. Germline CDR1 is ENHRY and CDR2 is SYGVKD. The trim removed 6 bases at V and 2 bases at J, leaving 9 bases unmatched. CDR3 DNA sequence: TGTGCCATCAGCCTAGCTAGCGGGAGGGAGATCACAGATACGCAGTATTTT. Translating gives CAISLASGREITDTQYF.

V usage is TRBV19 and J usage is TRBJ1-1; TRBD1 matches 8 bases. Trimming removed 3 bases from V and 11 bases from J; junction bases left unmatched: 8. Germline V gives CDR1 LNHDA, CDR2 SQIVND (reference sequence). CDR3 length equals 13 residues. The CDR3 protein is CASSMGRQGFAFF. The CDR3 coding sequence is TGTGCCAGTAGTATGGGCCGACAGGGGTTTGCTTTCTTT.

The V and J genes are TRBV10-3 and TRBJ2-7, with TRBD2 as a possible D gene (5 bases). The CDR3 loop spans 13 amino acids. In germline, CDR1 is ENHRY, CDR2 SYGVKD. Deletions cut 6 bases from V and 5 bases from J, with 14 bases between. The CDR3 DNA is TGTGCCATCAGACGGGATCCGACGGACGAGCAGTACTTC. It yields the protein CAIRRDPTDEQYF.

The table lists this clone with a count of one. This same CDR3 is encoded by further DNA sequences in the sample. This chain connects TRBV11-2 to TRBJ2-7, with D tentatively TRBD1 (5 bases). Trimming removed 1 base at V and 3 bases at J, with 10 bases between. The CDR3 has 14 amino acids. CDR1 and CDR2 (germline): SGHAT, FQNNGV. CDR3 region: CASSLGPQGYEQYF. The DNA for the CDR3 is TGTGCCAGCAGCTTAGGACCCCAGGGCTACGAGCAGTACTTC.

CDR3 protein: CASSGSGVLSNQPQHF. As DNA, the CDR3 is TGTGCCAGCAGTGGATCAGGGGTCTTAAGCAATCAGCCCCAGCATTTT. The chain combines TRBV2 with TRBJ1-5; possibly TRBD1 for D (6 bases). The germline V and J ends were trimmed by 4 bases and 1 base, with 14 bases remaining between them. CDR1 is SNHLY and CDR2 is FYNNEI in the germline V gene. This CDR3 region has 16 residues.

As DNA, the CDR3 is TGTGCCAGCAGCTCGACAGGGACCCACTCTGGAAACACCATATATTTT. Protein product: CASSSTGTHSGNTIYF. The rearrangement links TRBV7-9 to TRBJ1-3; 7 nucleotides agree with TRBD1. The V gene's germline CDR1 is SEHNR and CDR2 FQNEAQ (reference sequence). The CDR3 has 16 amino acids. The J segment lost 0 bases and the V segment lost 4 bases, leaving 6 bases of the junction unmatched.

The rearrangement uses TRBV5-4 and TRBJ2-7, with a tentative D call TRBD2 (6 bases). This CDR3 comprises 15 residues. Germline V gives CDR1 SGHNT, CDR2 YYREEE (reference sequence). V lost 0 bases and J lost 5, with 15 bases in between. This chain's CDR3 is CASSLGKGTFDEQYF. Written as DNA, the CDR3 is TGTGCCAGCAGCTTGGGGAAGGGGACTTTCGACGAGCAGTACTTC.

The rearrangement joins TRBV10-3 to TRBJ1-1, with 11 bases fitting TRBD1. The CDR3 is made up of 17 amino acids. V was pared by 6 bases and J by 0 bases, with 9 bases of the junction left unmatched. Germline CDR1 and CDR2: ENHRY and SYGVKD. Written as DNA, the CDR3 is TGTGCCATCAGGGAGGTACCGGGACAGGGGGTGAACACTGAAGCTTTCTTT. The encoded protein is CAIREVPGQGVNTEAFF.

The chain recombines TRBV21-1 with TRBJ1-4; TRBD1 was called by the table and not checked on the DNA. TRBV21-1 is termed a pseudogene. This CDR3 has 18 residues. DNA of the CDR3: TGTGCCAGCAGCAAAAGGGACATCCTTGGGGCGAGGAATGAAAAACTGTTTTTT. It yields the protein CASSKRDILGARNEKLFF.

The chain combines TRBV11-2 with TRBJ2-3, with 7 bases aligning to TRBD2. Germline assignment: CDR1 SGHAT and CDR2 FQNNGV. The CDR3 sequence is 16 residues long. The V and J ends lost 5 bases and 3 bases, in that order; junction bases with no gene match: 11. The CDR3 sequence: CASSRISGGRTDTQYF. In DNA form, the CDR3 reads TGTGCCAGCAGCCGAATTTCGGGAGGAAGGACAGATACGCAGTATTTT.

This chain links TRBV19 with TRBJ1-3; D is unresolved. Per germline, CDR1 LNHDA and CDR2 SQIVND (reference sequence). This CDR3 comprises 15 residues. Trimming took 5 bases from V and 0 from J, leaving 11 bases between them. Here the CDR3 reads CASSDEGISGNTIYF. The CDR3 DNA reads TGTGCCAGTAGTGATGAGGGTATCTCTGGAAACACCATATATTTT.

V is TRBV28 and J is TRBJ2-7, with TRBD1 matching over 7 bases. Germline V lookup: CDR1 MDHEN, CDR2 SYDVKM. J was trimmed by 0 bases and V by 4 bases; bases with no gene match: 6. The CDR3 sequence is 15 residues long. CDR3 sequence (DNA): TGTGCCAGCAGTTACCGGACAGGAAGCTCCTACGAGCAGTACTTC. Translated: CASSYRTGSSYEQYF. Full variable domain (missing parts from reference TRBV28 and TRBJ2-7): DVKVTQSSRYLVKRTGEKVFLECVQDMDHENMFWYRQDPGLGLRLIYFSYDVKMKEKGDIPEGYSVSREKKERFSLILESASTNQTSMYLCASSYRTGSSYEQYFGPGTRLTVT.

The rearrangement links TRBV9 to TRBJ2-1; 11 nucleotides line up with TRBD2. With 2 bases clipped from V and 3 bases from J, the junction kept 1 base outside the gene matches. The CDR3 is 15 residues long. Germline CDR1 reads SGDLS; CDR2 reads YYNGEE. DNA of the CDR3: TGTGCCAGCAGCGTTACTAGCGGGGGCTACAATGAGCAGTTCTTC. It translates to CASSVTSGGYNEQFF.

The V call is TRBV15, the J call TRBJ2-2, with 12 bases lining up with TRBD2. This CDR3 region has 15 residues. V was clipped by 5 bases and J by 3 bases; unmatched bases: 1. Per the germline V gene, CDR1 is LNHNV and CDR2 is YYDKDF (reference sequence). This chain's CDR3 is CATSRLAGDTGELFF. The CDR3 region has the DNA TGTGCCACCAGCCGACTAGCGGGGGACACCGGGGAGCTGTTTTTT.

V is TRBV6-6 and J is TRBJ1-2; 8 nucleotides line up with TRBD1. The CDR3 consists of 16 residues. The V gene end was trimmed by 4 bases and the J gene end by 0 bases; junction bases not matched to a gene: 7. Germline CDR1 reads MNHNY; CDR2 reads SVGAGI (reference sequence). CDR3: CASSSEDREANYGYTF. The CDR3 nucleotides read TGTGCCAGCAGTTCCGAGGACAGGGAAGCTAACTATGGCTACACCTTC.

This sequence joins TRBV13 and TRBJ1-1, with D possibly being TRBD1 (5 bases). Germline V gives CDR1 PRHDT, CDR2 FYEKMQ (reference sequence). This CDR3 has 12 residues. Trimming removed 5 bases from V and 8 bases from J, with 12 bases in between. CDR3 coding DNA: TGTGCCAGCAGCCACGATGGACAAGAAGCTTTCTTT. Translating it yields CASSHDGQEAFF.

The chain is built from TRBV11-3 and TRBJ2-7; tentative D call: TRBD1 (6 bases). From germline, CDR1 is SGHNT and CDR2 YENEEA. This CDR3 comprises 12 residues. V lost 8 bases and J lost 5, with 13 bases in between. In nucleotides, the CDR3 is TGTGCCAGCGGATACAGGGAGCACGAGCAGTACTTC. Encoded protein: CASGYREHEQYF.

CDR3 sequence (DNA): TGTGCCAGCAGTGTAGAGGACAGGGCCCATCAGCCCCAGCATTTT. Translation: CASSVEDRAHQPQHF. The V and J genes are TRBV2 and TRBJ1-5; 8 nucleotides align to TRBD1. J lost 5 bases, V lost 4 bases, and 7 bases had no gene match. Per the germline V gene, CDR1 is SNHLY and CDR2 is FYNNEI. The CDR3 totals 15 residues.

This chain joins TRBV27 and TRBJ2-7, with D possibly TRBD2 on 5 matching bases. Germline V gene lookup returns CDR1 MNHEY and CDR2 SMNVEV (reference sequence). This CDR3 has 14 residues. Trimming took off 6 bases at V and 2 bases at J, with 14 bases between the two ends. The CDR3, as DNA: TGTGCCAGCAGATATACTCTAGCCGCCTACGAGCAGTACTTC. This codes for CASRYTLAAYEQYF.

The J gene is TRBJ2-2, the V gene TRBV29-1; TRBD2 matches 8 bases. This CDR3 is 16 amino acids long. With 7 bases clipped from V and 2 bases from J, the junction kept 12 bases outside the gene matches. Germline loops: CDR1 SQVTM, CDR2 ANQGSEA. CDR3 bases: TGCAGCGCCGTAGGGCTAGCGGGTGGTAACACCGGGGAGCTGTTTTTT. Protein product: CSAVGLAGGNTGELFF.

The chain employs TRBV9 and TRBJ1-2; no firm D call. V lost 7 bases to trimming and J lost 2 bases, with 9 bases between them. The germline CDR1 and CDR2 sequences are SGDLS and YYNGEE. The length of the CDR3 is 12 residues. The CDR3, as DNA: TGTGCCAGCTACGGAGCGAACTATGGCTACACCTTC. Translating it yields CASYGANYGYTF.

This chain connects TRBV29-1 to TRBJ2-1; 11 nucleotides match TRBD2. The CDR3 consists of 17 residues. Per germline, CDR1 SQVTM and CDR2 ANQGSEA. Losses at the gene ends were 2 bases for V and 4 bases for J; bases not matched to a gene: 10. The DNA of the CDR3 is TGCAGCGTTGAATATACGATAGCGGGAGGGCCGTACAATGAGCAGTTCTTC. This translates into CSVEYTIAGGPYNEQFF.

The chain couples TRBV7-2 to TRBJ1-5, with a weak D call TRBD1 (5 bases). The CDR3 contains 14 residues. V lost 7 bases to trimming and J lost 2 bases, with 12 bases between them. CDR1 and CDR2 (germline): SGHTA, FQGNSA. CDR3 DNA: TGTGCCAGCACAGGGTTGAATCGCAATCAGCCCCAGCATTTT. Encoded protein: CASTGLNRNQPQHF.

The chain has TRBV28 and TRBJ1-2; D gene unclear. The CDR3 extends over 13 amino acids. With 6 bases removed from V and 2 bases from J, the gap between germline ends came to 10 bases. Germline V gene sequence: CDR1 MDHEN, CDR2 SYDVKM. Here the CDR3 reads CASRSHENYGYTF. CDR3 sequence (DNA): TGTGCCAGCAGGAGCCATGAAAACTATGGCTACACCTTC.